Sequencing of this T cell receptor beta chain was carried out in a study of shared clonotypes between healthy human individuals. Study details: The study used three CD4 naive, three CD4 memory, two CD8 naive and one CD8 memory plate per donor.

Germline lookup yields CDR1 KGHSY and CDR2 FQNENV. This CDR3 contains 16 residues. Germline trimming cut 3 bases from V and 3 bases from J; bases unmatched to any gene: 4. Comment on this clone: Antigen unknown.

The study's findings and limits: Naive subsets usually exceeded memory subsets in estimated richness. Roughly 5% was the fraction of naive CD4 clonotypes found shared across a few donors.

Assay execution proceeded at the deep level. Some clones are missing from TCRdb's copy, which holds only in-frame ones; the method was immunoSEQ multiplex PCR. The data contain roughly 2 million clones, 95% of them singletons. This TCR was sampled from a man aged 18 to 29 in good health. This chain links TRBV16 with TRBJ2-7; the match to TRBD2 covers 14 bases. The source material was naive CD4+ T cells sorted from blood. Subset noted: CD45RA+ positively selected. The CDR3 reads CASSHPGLAGGYEQYF. The CDR3 nucleotides read TGTGCCAGCAGCCACCCAGGACTAGCGGGAGGCTACGAGCAGTACTTC.